This TCR beta chain was obtained from a study of T-cell reconstitution after alpha-beta-depleted transplantation in children. Study-level findings and limits: The study traced high day-60 TCRbeta diversity in some patients to surviving recipient T cells and thymic progenitors. Reportedly, only several hundred clones from non-depleted graft cells drove alpha-beta T-cell counts at about two months. T-cell counts and diversity at one year following transplant were attributed mainly to newly produced T cells.

Unique molecular identifiers were incorporated during preparation of the TCRbeta library. TCRdb redid the calling of the PCR reads with MiXCR, one entry per CDR3 protein. This sample has around 250,000 distinct CDR3 sequences, with over 20% found just once. The germline V gene encodes CDR1 MNHEY and CDR2 SVGAGI. The CDR3 consists of 14 residues. The V and J ends lost 7 bases and 0 bases respectively, with 13 bases between them. This clonotype was counted at least ten times. Its cognate antigen is unknown. This chain links TRBV6-5 with TRBJ2-7; no clear D. This clonotype was obtained from a girl aged 2-9 years with Fanconi anemia, due to receive a stem cell transplant. The sequencing used PBMCs, collected before TCRalphabeta/CD19-depleted stem cell transplant. CDR3 sequence (DNA): TGTGCCAGCAATTGGGATAATTTCTCCTACGAGCAGTACTTC. The encoded protein is CASNWDNFSYEQYF.